The subject of this entry is one T cell receptor beta chain. No cognate antigen has been identified for it. Per-nucleotide qualities are absent, and no much larger clonotype sits a single base away. The germline V gene specifies SQVTM as CDR1 and ANQGSEA as CDR2. V trim: 6 bases; J trim: 7 bases; unmatched bases: 13. The CDR3 runs 16 residues from the cysteine to the phenylalanine. The DNA shown is the 48-base CDR3, in frame from base 1. This record comes from a study of OX40 agonist ivuxolimab in advanced cancers. About the study as a whole: Ivuxolimab was an agonistic, fully human IgG2 monoclonal antibody directed against OX40 (CD134), a costimulatory receptor. Intravenous ivuxolimab was administered to patients every 2 weeks at six dose levels: 0.01, 0.1, 0.3, 1.5, 3 and 10 mg/kg. Of the roughly 52 dose-escalation patients, hepatocellular carcinoma was present in around 20, melanoma in some 15, renal cell carcinoma in 9 and head and neck cancer in 9. In the dose-escalation cohort, about four fifths of patients were male, and the mean age was 60 years with a range of roughly 20 to 85. Patients were allowed to have had prior anti-PD-1, anti-PD-L1 or anti-CTLA-4 therapy, and around two fifths of the dose-escalation patients had been treated with checkpoint inhibitors. Partial responses were achieved by three dose-escalation patients, of whom one had hepatocellular carcinoma and two had cutaneous melanoma. Peripheral TCRbeta sequencing was intended to test whether TCR sequence diversity was altered and clonal T-cell expansion was caused by ivuxolimab. The paper covers the monotherapy dose-escalation part of the phase I ivuxolimab trial, which included N of about 56 patients.

For sequencing of the TCRbeta CDR3 region, genomic DNA was extracted from the sorted cells. TCRbeta CDR3 regions were sequenced using the immunoSEQ Assay. TCRdb stores this immuneACCESS table with in-frame sequences only. Part of the clones is absent; in the studies checked, under half of the shortfall reflects unresolved V genes, and no reason is known for the rest. Recorded for this sample are 67,000 or so clones; 89% of them occurred a single time. The ten most abundant clones make up 1.1% of the sample. The study at large found these results: After ivuxolimab, expanded clones were on average more numerous among CD8+ T cells than among CD4+ T cells. Low levels of normalized T-cell clonal expansion were also shown by some nonresponding patients. In partial responders in the 0.1-3.0 mg/kg groups, normalized peripheral clonal expansion was found to be among the lowest, especially among CD8+ T cells. Clonal expansion of both CD4+ and CD8+ blood T cells was observed from baseline to week 6 at doses 0.1 to 3.0 mg/kg. Antigen specificity was not determined for the clonally expanded peripheral T cells.

The trial excluded patients who had a history of autoimmune disease or who were on systemic immunosuppression. Peripheral blood for TCR sequencing was collected from all dose cohorts at baseline, on cycle 4 day 1, and on cycle 7 day 1. The samples were drawn from a first-in-human, open-label, multicenter phase I dose-escalation trial of ivuxolimab. Adults with locally advanced or metastatic melanoma, renal cell, hepatocellular, or head and neck squamous cell carcinoma were enrolled in the trial. CD4+ and CD8+ T cells were sorted separately from peripheral blood before TCR sequencing. The sequence derives from an adult with an advanced solid tumor such as melanoma, head and neck, liver or kidney cancer. Sequenced material: CD4+ or CD8+ T cells sorted from blood, taken in a trial of the OX40 agonist ivuxolimab. The chain is assembled from TRBV29-1 and TRBJ2-5, with 14 central nucleotides matching TRBD2. The nucleotide sequence reads TGCAGCGTCCCACCGCGGACTAGCGGGGGGCCGGTGACCCAGTACTTC. Its protein product is CSVPPRTSGGPVTQYF. Extended through the reference TRBV29-1 and TRBJ2-5 proteins, this CDR3 yields the full variable domain: SAVISQKPSRDICQRGTSLTIQCQVDSQVTMMFWYRQQPGQSLTLIATANQGSEATYESGFVIDKFPISRPNLTFSTLTVSNMSPEDSSIYLCSVPPRTSGGPVTQYFGPGTRLLVL.